This TCR beta chain was obtained from a study of tumor and adjacent non-tumor tissue in lung cancer. Overall study findings and caveats: Top 100 clones took a larger repertoire share in normal lung. Shorter survival was associated with higher TCR diversity in tumors. Tumor tissue had significantly higher TCR diversity than normal lung.

The CDR3 is made up of 12 amino acids. Germline V gene lookup returns CDR1 ENHRY and CDR2 SYGVKD. The template was RNA from unsorted bulk tissue. More than 3 cm separated this lung sample from the edge of the tumor. Comment on this clonotype: Its antigen is currently unknown. One end of the junction varies from germline; a read error may be responsible.

The library came from three nested PCR rounds adapted from ARM-PCR protocols. TCRdb itself ran the multiplex PCR reads through MiXCR, one entry per CDR3 protein. The sample holds 90,000 to 100,000 distinct CDR3 sequences; 75% to 90% are singletons and the top ten take 30%. What was sequenced was distant non-tumor lung tissue. The TCR was taken from a man aged 55 to 69 with small cell lung cancer. The chain employs TRBV10-3 and TRBJ2-1; 9 bases map to TRBD2. Here the CDR3 reads CAIIELAGEQFF. Here the CDR3 DNA reads TGCGCCATCATTGAACTAGCGGGCGAGCAGTTCTTC.